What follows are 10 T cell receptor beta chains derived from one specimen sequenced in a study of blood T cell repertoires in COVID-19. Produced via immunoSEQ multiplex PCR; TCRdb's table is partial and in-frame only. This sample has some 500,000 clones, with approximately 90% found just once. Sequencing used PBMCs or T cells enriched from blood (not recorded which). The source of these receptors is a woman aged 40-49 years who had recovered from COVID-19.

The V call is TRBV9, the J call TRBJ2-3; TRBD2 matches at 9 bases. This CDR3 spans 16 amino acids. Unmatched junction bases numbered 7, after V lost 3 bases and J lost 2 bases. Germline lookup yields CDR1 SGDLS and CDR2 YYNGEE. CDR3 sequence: CASSATSGSFTDTQYF. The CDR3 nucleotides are TGTGCCAGCAGCGCCACTAGCGGGTCCTTCACAGATACGCAGTATTTT.

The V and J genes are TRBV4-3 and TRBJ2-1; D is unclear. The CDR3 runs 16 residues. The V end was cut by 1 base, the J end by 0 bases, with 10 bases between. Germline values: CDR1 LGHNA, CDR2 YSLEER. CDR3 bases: TGCGCCAGCAGCCAAGCTAACGGAGCCTCCTACAATGAGCAGTTCTTC. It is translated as CASSQANGASYNEQFF.

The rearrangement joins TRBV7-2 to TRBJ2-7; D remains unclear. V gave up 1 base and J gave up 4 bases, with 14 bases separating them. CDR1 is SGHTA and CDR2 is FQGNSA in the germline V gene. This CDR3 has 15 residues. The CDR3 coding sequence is TGTGCCAGCAGCTTAGAGAGTTTCCCGATTTACGAGCAGTACTTC. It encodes CASSLESFPIYEQYF. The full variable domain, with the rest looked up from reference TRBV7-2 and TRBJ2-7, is GAGVSQSPSNKVTEKGKDVELRCDPISGHTALYWYRQSLGQGLEFLIYFQGNSAPDKSGLPSDRFSAERTGGSVSTLTIQRTQQEDSAVYLCASSLESFPIYEQYFGPGTRLTVT.

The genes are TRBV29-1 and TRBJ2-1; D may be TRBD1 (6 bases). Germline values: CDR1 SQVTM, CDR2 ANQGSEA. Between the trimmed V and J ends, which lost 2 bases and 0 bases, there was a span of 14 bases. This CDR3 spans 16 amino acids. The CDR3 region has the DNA TGCAGCGTTGAACTGGGTACAGGGAGCTCCTACAATGAGCAGTTCTTC. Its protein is CSVELGTGSSYNEQFF.

The CDR3 nucleotides read TGTGCCAGTAGTACCCGGCGACTAGACGTCTACGAGCAGTACTTC. Residues: CASSTRRLDVYEQYF. The chain employs TRBV19 and TRBJ2-7; possible D gene TRBD2, 6 bases. Per the germline V gene, CDR1 is LNHDA and CDR2 is SQIVND (reference sequence). Trimming removed 4 bases at V and 3 bases at J, with 16 bases between. The CDR3 covers 15 residues.

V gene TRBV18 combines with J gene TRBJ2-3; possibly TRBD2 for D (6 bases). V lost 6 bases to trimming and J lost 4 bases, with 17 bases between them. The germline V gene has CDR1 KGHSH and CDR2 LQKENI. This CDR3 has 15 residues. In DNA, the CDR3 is TGTGCCAGCTCCCCCAGGACGCCGGGGGCAGATACGCAGTATTTT. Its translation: CASSPRTPGADTQYF.

The CDR3 is CSVEDRQGSGYTF. The DNA for the CDR3 is TGCAGCGTTGAAGACCGACAGGGGTCTGGCTACACCTTC. This rearrangement joins TRBV29-1 to TRBJ1-2; 8 bases agree with TRBD1. Germline-derived CDR1 and CDR2 are SQVTM and ANQGSEA. V was clipped by 0 bases and J by 7 bases; unmatched bases: 4. The CDR3 sequence is 13 residues long.

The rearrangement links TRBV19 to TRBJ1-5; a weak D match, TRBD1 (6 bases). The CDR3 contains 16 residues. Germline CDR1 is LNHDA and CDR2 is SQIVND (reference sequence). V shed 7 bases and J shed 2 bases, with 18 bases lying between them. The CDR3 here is CASKNGQLSRNQPQHF. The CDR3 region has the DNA TGTGCCAGTAAGAACGGACAGCTAAGTCGCAATCAGCCCCAGCATTTT.

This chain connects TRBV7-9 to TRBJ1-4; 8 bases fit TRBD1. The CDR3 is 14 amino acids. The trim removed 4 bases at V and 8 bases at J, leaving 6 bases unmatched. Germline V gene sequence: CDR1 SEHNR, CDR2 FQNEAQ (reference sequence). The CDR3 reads CASSSRGREEKLFF. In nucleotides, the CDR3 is TGTGCCAGCAGCTCCAGGGGGCGCGAGGAAAAACTGTTTTTT.

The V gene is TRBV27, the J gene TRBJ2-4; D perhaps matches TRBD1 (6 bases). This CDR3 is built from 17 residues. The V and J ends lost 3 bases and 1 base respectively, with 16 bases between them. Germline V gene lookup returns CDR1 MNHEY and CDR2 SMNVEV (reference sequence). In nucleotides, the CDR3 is TGTGCCAGCAGTTTCCCCCCCACAGGGCTGGCCAAAAACATTCAGTACTTC. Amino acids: CASSFPPTGLAKNIQYF.